In its sample, the clone carrying this TCR beta chain was seen a few times. Its specificity is not known. This specimen belongs to a study of response to subunit inactivated influenza vaccine. General study findings and limits: A suggestion made by the authors is that each seasonal influenza vaccination recruits few new T cells.

Germline-derived CDR1 and CDR2 are SGHRS and YFSETQ. This CDR3 has 16 residues. V was shortened by 2 bases and J by 1 base, with 13 bases between the two germline ends. TCRdb re-analysed the RT-PCR reads in MiXCR, keeping a single row per CDR3 protein. The table includes roughly 710,000 distinct CDR3 sequences, about 14% detected once. The sequence was collected from a man between 50 and 59 years old who received an inactivated influenza vaccine. The chain is built from TRBV5-1 and TRBJ2-1, with D perhaps TRBD2 (6 bases). The source material was PBMCs from blood, sampled approximately 15 days before vaccination. The CDR3 loop reads CASSFSAGRSYNEQFF. DNA for the CDR3: TGCGCCAGCAGCTTTAGTGCGGGACGGTCCTACAATGAGCAGTTCTTC.